This is a list of T cell receptor beta chains from one sample in a study of shared clonotypes between healthy human individuals. The method was immunoSEQ multiplex PCR; TCRdb's version includes in-frame clones alone and lacks a portion of them. The sample yields over 2 million clones, under 95% seen once. What was sequenced was naive CD4+ T cells from PBMCs. These receptors originate from a man aged 18 to 30 in good health. Some clones in this sample may be carry-over from other donors' samples. Both conserved end residues are part of each CDR3. The D gene is left open where the match is weak. Rows may omit the clone size; those that give it use once, few, many or a size class.

>-|TRBV2|-|TRBJ1-1
TGTGCCAGCAGTGCCGGGACAAACACTGAAGCTTTCTTT
CASSAGTNTEAFF
>-|TRBV6-4|TRBD1|TRBJ2-3
TGTGCCAGCAGTGACGACAGGGGCGGCGATACGCAGTATTTT
CASSDDRGGDTQYF
>-|TRBV15|TRBD1|TRBJ2-5
TGTGCCACCAGCCCGGGACAGGGAAATTTACCTCAAGAGACCCAGTACTTC
CATSPGQGNLPQETQYF
>-|TRBV7-8|-|TRBJ2-3
TGTGCCAGCAGCTTAGACAGCGGCCGGTGGGATACGCAGTATTTT
CASSLDSGRWDTQYF
>-|TRBV15|-|TRBJ2-3
TGTGCCACCAGCAGACCCTTGACAGCTACTAGCACAGATACGCAGTATTTT
CATSRPLTATSTDTQYF
>-|TRBV5-1|-|TRBJ1-1
TGCGCCAGCAGCTCCAGTCCTGGGTCGAACACTGAAGCTTTCTTT
CASSSSPGSNTEAFF
>-|TRBV9|TRBD1|TRBJ1-1
TGTGCCAGCAGCCCGCCACAGGGGGCTGAAGCTTTCTTT
CASSPPQGAEAFF
>-|TRBV6-5|-|TRBJ1-1
TGTGCCAGCAGTTACGCAGTGAACACTGAAGCTTTCTTT
CASSYAVNTEAFF
>-|TRBV5-5|-|TRBJ1-3
TGTGCCAGCAGCCTGCGACAGCTCTCTGGAAACACCATATATTTT
CASSLRQLSGNTIYF
>-|TRBV30|-|TRBJ2-5
TGTGCCTGGGGGCGGGATGGATATCAAGAGACCCAGTACTTC
CAWGRDGYQETQYF
>-|TRBV2|-|TRBJ2-3
TGTGCCAGCAGAGGTGATAGCTATACGCAGTATTTT
CASRGDSYTQYF
>-|TRBV15|TRBD1|TRBJ1-1
TGTGCCACCAGCACGGGACAGGGGGCAGGAACTGAAGCTTTCTTT
CATSTGQGAGTEAFF
>-|TRBV2|-|TRBJ2-2
TGTGCCAGCAGTGAAGCCAGTACTAGGACCGGGGAGCTGTTTTTT
CASSEASTRTGELFF
>-|TRBV28|-|TRBJ2-3
TGTGCCAGCAGTTCCCCCGCGGGGGCTACCACAGATACGCAGTATTTT
CASSSPAGATTDTQYF
>-|TRBV27|TRBD1|TRBJ2-7
TGTGCCAGCAGCCAGAGGGCAGGGGGCGCGGGCGAGCAGTACTTC
CASSQRAGGAGEQYF
>-|TRBV6-5|-|TRBJ2-2
TGTGCCAGCAGGAAAGGGGTCGGGGAGCTGTTTTTT
CASRKGVGELFF
>-|TRBV5-1|-|TRBJ2-1
TGCGCCAGCAGCCCCGGACAGAGCTACAATGAGCAGTTCTTC
CASSPGQSYNEQFF
>once|TRBV5-1|TRBD1|TRBJ2-2
TGCGCCAGCAGCCCGACAGGGGACCGCCATGACACCGGGGAGCTGTTTTTT
CASSPTGDRHDTGELFF
>-|TRBV6-6|TRBD2|TRBJ2-7
TGTGCCAGCAGTTACTCAGCGCGGGAGAGCTCCTACGAGCAGTACTTC
CASSYSARESSYEQYF
>-|TRBV28|TRBD1|TRBJ2-2
TGTGCCAGCAGTTTATCACAGGGGGCAGGCACCGGGGAGCTGTTTTTT
CASSLSQGAGTGELFF
>-|TRBV5-4|TRBD2|TRBJ2-4
TGTGCCAGCAGCTCCGGACTAGCGAGGGACATTCAGTACTTC
CASSSGLARDIQYF
>-|TRBV19|TRBD1|TRBJ1-2
TGTGCCAGTAGTTCACAGGACAGGGCCGGTCGCTACACCTTC
CASSSQDRAGRYTF
>-|TRBV28|-|TRBJ2-3
TGTGCCAGCAGTTTATTTTTTGGGGCAGGGTTCACAGATACGCAGTATTTT
CASSLFFGAGFTDTQYF
>-|TRBV6-1|TRBD2|TRBJ2-5
TGTGCCAGCAGTCCGACTAGCGGACAAGAGACCCAGTACTTC
CASSPTSGQETQYF
>once|TRBV6-4|TRBD1|TRBJ1-5
TGTGCCAGCAGTGACTCGAGGGGGCGCCAGCCCCAGCATTTT
CASSDSRGRQPQHF
>-|TRBV19|-|TRBJ2-7
TGTGCCAGTAGTATTGCGTCAGTGTCCTACGAGCAGTACTTC
CASSIASVSYEQYF
>-|TRBV5-1|TRBD1|TRBJ2-3
TGCGCCAGCAGTTACCAGACAGGGAGCACAGATACGCAGTATTTT
CASSYQTGSTDTQYF
>-|TRBV11-2|TRBD2|TRBJ2-7
TGTGCCAGCAGCTTAGTTCGGACTAGCGGGGGCGAGCAGTACTTC
CASSLVRTSGGEQYF
>-|TRBV19|TRBD2|TRBJ2-3
TGTGCCAGTAGTCCCCATGGCGGGAGGCTTCCCGATACGCAGTATTTT
CASSPHGGRLPDTQYF
>-|TRBV5-1|-|TRBJ2-5
TGCGCCAGCAGCTTGGCCCCAGGGGAGACCCAGTACTTC
CASSLAPGETQYF
>-|TRBV4-1|-|TRBJ1-5
TGCGCCAGCAGCCAAGGCGACCCCTACCAGCCCCAGCATTTT
CASSQGDPYQPQHF
>-|TRBV9|TRBD2|TRBJ2-3
TGTGCCAGCAGCCCGCCAGCGGGCGGGAGGGGAAATACGCAGTATTTT
CASSPPAGGRGNTQYF
>-|TRBV7-6|-|TRBJ1-1
TGTGCCTCTAGGCGGGGTCCGAACACTGAAGCTTTCTTT
CASRRGPNTEAFF
>-|TRBV7-3|-|TRBJ2-5
TGTGCCAGCAGCTTAGGAGGCATCCAAGAGACCCAGTACTTC
CASSLGGIQETQYF
>-|TRBV7-3|-|TRBJ2-3
TGTGCCAGCAGCCTAGGGTCGTTTACGGATACGCAGTATTTT
CASSLGSFTDTQYF
>-|TRBV19|-|TRBJ1-2
TGTGCCAGTAGACAACAGGGAATTGGTGGCTACACCTTC
CASRQQGIGGYTF
>-|TRBV7-2|-|TRBJ2-3
TGTGCCAGCAGCCCTAGACAAATCACAGATACGCAGTATTTT
CASSPRQITDTQYF
>-|TRBV28|-|TRBJ2-3
TGTGCCAGCAGGGCGGGGAGCACAGATACGCAGTATTTT
CASRAGSTDTQYF
>-|TRBV6-5|-|TRBJ1-3
TGTGCCAGCAGTTCCACGGGGCGGCTCTCTGGAAACACCATATATTTT
CASSSTGRLSGNTIYF
>-|TRBV10-3|TRBD2|TRBJ2-5
TGTGCCATCAGTGGCAATGAAGCGGGGCCCTACCAAGAGACCCAGTACTTC
CAISGNEAGPYQETQYF
>-|TRBV18|-|TRBJ1-3
TGTGCCAGCTCACCCCGACGAACAAGCTCTGGAAACACCATATATTTT
CASSPRRTSSGNTIYF
>-|TRBV28|TRBD1|TRBJ2-2
TGTGCCAGCAGTTTATTAGGGGGCGCAGACACCGGGGAGCTGTTTTTT
CASSLLGGADTGELFF
>-|TRBV28|-|TRBJ2-7
TGTGCCAGCAGTTTACTCAGGGACGAGCAGTACTTC
CASSLLRDEQYF
>-|TRBV20-1|-|TRBJ1-4
TGCAGTGCTACGACAAATGAAAAACTGTTTTTT
CSATTNEKLFF